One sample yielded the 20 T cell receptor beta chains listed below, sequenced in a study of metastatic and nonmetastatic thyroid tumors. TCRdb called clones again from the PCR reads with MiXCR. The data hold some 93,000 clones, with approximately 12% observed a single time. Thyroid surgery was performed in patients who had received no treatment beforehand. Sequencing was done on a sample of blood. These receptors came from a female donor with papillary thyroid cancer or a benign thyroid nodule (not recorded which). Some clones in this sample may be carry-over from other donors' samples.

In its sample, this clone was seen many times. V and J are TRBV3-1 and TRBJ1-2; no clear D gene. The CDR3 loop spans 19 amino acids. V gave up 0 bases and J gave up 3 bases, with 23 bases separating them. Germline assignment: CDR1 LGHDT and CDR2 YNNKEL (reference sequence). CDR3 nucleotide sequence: TGTGCCAGCAGCCAAGATATTAGGGCGGCCGAGCGGGAGTACTATGGCTACACCTTC. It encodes CASSQDIRAAEREYYGYTF. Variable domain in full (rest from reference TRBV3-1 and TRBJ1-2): DTAVSQTPKYLVTQMGNDKSIKCEQNLGHDTMYWYKQDSKKFLKIMFSYNNKELIINETVPNRFSPKSPDKAHLNLHINSLELGDSAVYFCASSQDIRAAEREYYGYTFGSGTRLTVV.

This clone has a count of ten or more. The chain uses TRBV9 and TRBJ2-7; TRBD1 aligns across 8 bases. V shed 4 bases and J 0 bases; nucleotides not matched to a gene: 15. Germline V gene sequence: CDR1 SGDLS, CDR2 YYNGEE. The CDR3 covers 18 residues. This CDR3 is CASSPRDRSGPSSYEQYF. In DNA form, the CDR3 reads TGTGCCAGCAGCCCTAGGGACAGGAGCGGGCCAAGCTCCTACGAGCAGTACTTC.

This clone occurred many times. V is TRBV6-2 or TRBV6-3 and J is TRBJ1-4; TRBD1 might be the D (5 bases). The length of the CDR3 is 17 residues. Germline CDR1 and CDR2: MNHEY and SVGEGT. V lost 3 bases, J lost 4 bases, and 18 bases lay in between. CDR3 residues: CASSYGFWGPNNEKLFF. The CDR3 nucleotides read TGTGCCAGCAGTTATGGATTTTGGGGCCCGAATAATGAAAAACTGTTTTTT.

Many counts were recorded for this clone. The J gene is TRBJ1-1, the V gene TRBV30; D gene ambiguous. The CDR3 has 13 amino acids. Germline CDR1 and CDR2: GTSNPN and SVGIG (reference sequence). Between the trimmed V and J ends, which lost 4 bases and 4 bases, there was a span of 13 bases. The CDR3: CAWTRQSSTEAFF. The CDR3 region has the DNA TGTGCCTGGACGCGTCAGTCGAGCACTGAAGCTTTCTTT.

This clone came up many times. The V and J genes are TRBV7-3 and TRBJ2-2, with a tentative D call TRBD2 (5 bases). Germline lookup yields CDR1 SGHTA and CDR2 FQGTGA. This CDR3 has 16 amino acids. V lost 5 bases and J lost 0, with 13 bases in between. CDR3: CASSLLGEPNTGELFF. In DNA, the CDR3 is TGTGCCAGCAGCCTGCTGGGAGAACCGAACACCGGGGAGCTGTTTTTT.

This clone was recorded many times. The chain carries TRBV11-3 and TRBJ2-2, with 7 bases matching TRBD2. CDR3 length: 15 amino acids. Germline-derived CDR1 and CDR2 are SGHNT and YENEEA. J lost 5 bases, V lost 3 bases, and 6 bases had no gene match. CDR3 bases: TGTGCCAGCAGCTTTCTCGGAGCGGGGACCGGGGAGCTGTTTTTT. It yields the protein CASSFLGAGTGELFF. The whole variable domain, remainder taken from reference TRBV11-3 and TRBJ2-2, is EAGVVQSPRYKIIEKKQPVAFWCNPISGHNTLYWYLQNLGQGPELLIRYENEEAVDDSQLPKDRFSAERLKGVDSTLKIQPAELGDSAVYLCASSFLGAGTGELFFGEGSRLTVL.

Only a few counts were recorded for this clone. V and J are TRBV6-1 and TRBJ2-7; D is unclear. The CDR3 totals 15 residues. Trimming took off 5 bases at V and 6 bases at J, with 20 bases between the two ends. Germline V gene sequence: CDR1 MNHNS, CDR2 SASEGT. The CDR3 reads CASSPPKRPTCEQYF. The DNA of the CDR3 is TGTGCCAGCAGTCCTCCGAAGCGACCCACGTGCGAGCAGTACTTC.

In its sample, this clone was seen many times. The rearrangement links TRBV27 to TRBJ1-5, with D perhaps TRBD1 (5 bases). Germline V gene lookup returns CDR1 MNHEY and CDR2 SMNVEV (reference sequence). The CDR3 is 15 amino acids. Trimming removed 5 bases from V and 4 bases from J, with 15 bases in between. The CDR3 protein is CASSLGVAPNQPQHF. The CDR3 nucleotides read TGTGCCAGCAGTCTAGGGGTCGCGCCGAATCAGCCCCAGCATTTT.

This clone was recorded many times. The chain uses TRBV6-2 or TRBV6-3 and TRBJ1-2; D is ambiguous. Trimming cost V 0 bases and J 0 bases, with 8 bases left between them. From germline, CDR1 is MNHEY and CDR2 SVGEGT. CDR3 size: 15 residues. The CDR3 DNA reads TGTGCCAGCAGTTACTCGTACAGCCCTAACTATGGCTACACCTTC. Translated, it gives CASSYSYSPNYGYTF.

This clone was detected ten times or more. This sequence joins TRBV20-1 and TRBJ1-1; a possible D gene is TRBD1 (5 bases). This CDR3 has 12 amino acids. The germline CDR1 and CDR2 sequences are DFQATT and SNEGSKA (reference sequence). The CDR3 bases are TGCAGGGCCCCCTGGGGGGAGACTGAAGCTTTCTTT. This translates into CRAPWGETEAFF.

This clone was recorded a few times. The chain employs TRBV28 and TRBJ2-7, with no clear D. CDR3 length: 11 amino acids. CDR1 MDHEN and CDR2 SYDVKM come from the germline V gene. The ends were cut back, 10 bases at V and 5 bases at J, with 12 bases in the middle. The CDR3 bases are TGTGCCACCGTACGGCCCCACGAGCAGTACTTC. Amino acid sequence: CATVRPHEQYF.

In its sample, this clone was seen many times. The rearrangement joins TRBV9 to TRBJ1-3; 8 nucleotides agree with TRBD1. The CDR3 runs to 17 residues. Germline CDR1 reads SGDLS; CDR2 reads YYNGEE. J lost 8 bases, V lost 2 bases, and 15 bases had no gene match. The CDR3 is CASSVRDRLYLDYTIYF. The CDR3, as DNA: TGTGCCAGCAGCGTCCGGGACAGGCTCTATCTCGACTACACCATATATTTT.

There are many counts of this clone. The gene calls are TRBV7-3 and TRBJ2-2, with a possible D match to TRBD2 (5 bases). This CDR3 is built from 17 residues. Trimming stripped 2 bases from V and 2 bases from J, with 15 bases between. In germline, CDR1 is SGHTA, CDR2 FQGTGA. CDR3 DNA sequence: TGTGCCAGCAGCTTATTCCGGGGTCCCTTAAACACCGGGGAGCTGTTTTTT. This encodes CASSLFRGPLNTGELFF.

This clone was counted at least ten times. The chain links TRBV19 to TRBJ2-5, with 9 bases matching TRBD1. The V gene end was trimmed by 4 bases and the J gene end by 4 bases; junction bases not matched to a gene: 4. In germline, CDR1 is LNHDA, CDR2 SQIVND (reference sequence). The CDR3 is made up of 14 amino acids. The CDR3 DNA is TGTGCCAGTAGTAGCGGACAGGGGACAGAGACCCAGTACTTC. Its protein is CASSSGQGTETQYF.

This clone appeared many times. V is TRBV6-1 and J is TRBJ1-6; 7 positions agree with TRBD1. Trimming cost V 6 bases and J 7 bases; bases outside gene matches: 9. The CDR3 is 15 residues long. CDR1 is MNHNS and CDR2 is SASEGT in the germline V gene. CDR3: CASRFSGTVNSPLHF. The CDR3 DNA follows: TGTGCCAGCAGGTTCTCCGGGACAGTAAATTCACCCCTCCACTTT.

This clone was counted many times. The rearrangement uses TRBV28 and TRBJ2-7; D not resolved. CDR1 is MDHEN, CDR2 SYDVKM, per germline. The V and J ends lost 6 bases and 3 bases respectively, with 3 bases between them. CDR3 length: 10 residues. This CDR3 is CASRIYEQYF. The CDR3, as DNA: TGTGCCAGCAGGATCTACGAGCAGTACTTC. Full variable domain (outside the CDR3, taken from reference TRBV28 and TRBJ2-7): DVKVTQSSRYLVKRTGEKVFLECVQDMDHENMFWYRQDPGLGLRLIYFSYDVKMKEKGDIPEGYSVSREKKERFSLILESASTNQTSMYLCASRIYEQYFGPGTRLTVT.

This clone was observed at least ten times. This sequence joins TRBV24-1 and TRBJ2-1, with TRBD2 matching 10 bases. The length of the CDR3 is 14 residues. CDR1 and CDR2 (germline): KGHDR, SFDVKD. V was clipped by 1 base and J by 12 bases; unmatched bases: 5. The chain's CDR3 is CATSDFQLAGSQFF. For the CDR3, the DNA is TGTGCCACCAGTGATTTCCAACTAGCGGGATCGCAGTTCTTC.

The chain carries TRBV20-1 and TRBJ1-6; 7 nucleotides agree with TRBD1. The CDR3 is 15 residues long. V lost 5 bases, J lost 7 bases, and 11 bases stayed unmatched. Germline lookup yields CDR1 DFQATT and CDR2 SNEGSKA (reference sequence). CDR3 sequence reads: CSAGNRGKGNSPLHF. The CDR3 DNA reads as TGCAGTGCTGGTAACAGGGGAAAAGGAAATTCACCCCTCCACTTT.

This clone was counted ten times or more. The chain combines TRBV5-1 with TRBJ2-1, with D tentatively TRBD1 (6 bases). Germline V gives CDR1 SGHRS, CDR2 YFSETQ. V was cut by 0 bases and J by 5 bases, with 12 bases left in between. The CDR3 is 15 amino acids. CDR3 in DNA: TGCGCCAGCAGCTTGGGGCAGGGGTCACACAATGAGCAGTTCTTC. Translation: CASSLGQGSHNEQFF.

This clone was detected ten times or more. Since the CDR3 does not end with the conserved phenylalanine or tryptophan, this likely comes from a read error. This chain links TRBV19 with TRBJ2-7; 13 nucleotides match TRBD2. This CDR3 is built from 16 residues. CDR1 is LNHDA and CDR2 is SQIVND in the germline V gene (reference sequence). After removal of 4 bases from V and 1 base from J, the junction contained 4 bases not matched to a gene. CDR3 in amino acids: CASSNQLAGGSYEQYL. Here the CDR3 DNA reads TGTGCCAGTAGTAATCAACTAGCGGGAGGGTCCTACGAGCAGTACCTC.